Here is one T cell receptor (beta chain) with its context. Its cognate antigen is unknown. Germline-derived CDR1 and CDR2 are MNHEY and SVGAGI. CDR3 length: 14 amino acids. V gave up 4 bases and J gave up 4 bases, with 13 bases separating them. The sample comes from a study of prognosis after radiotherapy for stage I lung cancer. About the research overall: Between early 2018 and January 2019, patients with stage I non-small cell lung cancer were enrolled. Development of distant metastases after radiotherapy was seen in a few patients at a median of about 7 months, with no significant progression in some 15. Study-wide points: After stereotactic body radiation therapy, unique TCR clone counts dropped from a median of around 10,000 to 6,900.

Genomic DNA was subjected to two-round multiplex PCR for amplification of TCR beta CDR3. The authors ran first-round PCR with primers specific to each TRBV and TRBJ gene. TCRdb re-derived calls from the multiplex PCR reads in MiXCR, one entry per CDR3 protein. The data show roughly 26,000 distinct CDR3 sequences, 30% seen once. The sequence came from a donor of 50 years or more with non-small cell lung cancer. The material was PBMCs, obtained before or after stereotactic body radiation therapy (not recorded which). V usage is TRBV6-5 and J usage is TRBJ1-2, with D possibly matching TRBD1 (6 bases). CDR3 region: CASSLDSPIYGYTF. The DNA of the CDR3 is TGTGCCAGCAGTTTGGACAGCCCAATCTATGGCTACACCTTC.